This passage covers 10 T cell receptor beta chains from one sample sequenced in a study of blood T cell repertoires in COVID-19 (dated by TCRdb to 2018 to 2021). Receptor libraries were prepared by the immunoSEQ multiplex PCR assay. In TCRdb, the immuneACCESS table is reduced to in-frame sequences with V and J assigned. These tables do not hold every clone; where another copy was compared, an unresolved V gene accounts for under half, and the others remain unexplained. The sample yields around 150,000 clones; roughly four fifths were counted once. The ten top clones hold more than 8.5% of the sample. Sequencing was done on a sample of peripheral blood. These receptors were collected from a woman aged 50 to 60 with active or convalescent COVID-19.

The CDR3 nucleotides read TGTGCCAGCAGCTCATGGTCAGGGGAAGAGACCCAGTACTTC. Amino acids: CASSSWSGEETQYF. V usage is TRBV5-4 and J usage is TRBJ2-5, with D perhaps TRBD1 (6 bases). CDR3 length equals 14 residues. Per germline, CDR1 SGHNT and CDR2 YYREEE (reference sequence). The V and J ends lost 3 bases and 3 bases respectively, with 12 bases between them.

The V and J genes are TRBV21-1 and TRBJ2-7; TRBD2, the table's D call, was not compared with the DNA. TRBV21-1 is termed a pseudogene. This CDR3 is 15 amino acids long. CDR3 in DNA: TGTGCCAGCACCTCGTCGCGGGGTACGACCGACGAGCAGTACTTC. This sequence encodes CASTSSRGTTDEQYF.

This clone appeared a single time. The chain carries TRBV6-1 and TRBJ1-3, with TRBD1 as a possible D gene (5 bases). This CDR3 has 15 residues. CDR1 is MNHNS and CDR2 is SASEGT in the germline V gene. The V and J ends lost 2 bases and 1 base respectively, with 9 bases between them. CDR3 sequence: CASSEPDKSGNTIYF. CDR3 coding DNA: TGTGCCAGCAGTGAACCGGACAAGTCTGGAAACACCATATATTTT.

This chain links TRBV30 with TRBJ1-1; 7 bases are shared with TRBD1. V trimming: 2 bases; J trimming: 1 base; junction bases outside the gene matches: 4. CDR3 size: 14 residues. CDR1 is GTSNPN and CDR2 is SVGIG in the germline V gene (reference sequence). CDR3 in DNA: TGTGCCTGGAGTTGGGACAGCCGGAACACTGAAGCTTTCTTT. Translated, it gives CAWSWDSRNTEAFF.

This clone was seen a single time. V and J are TRBV9 and TRBJ1-1; D remains unclear. V lost 4 bases to trimming and J lost 4 bases, with 11 bases between them. Germline CDR1 and CDR2: SGDLS and YYNGEE. The CDR3 is made up of 13 amino acids. The CDR3 DNA sequence: TGTGCCAGCAGCCTCAGGATGGCCACTGAAGCTTTCTTT. Encoded protein: CASSLRMATEAFF.

V usage is TRBV6-5 and J usage is TRBJ1-2; 9 bases align to TRBD1. The CDR3 has 14 amino acids. Germline V lookup: CDR1 MNHEY, CDR2 SVGAGI. After removal of 0 bases from V and 6 bases from J, the junction contained 2 bases not matched to a gene. In DNA form, the CDR3 reads TGTGCCAGCAGTTACTCGGGGACAGGGAATGGCTACACCTTC. Protein sequence: CASSYSGTGNGYTF.

This clone has only a few counts. This chain connects TRBV24-1 to TRBJ1-6; D gene uncertain. The CDR3 is 14 amino acids. From germline, CDR1 is KGHDR and CDR2 SFDVKD. V dropped 3 bases and J dropped 7 bases, with 9 bases sitting between them. CDR3 DNA: TGTGCCACCAGTGATAGGAGAGACAATTCACCCCTCCACTTT. Protein product: CATSDRRDNSPLHF.

The chain has TRBV27 and TRBJ1-6; 8 nucleotides agree with TRBD1. This CDR3 region has 14 residues. Germline V CDR1 and CDR2: MNHEY, SMNVEV (reference sequence). The ends lost 6 bases at V and 5 bases at J; junction bases unmatched: 3. The CDR3 loop reads CASRKTGDNSPLHF. The CDR3 DNA reads TGTGCCAGCAGAAAGACAGGGGATAATTCACCCCTCCACTTT.

This clone came up once. V gene TRBV20-1 combines with J gene TRBJ1-5, with no clear D. The CDR3 is 13 residues long. Germline V gene lookup returns CDR1 DFQATT and CDR2 SNEGSKA (reference sequence). The V gene lost 3 bases and the J gene lost 7 bases, with 13 bases spanning the gap. The CDR3 sequence is CSASTRGEQPQHF. CDR3 nucleotides: TGCAGTGCTAGTACCCGGGGAGAGCAGCCCCAGCATTTT.

This chain links TRBV5-1 with TRBJ2-4, with 11 nucleotides matching TRBD2. Germline CDR1 is SGHRS and CDR2 is YFSETQ. The V gene end was trimmed by 2 bases and the J gene end by 6 bases; junction bases not matched to a gene: 4. The CDR3 runs 15 residues. This chain's CDR3 is CASSFTGTSGNIQYF. As DNA, the CDR3 is TGCGCCAGCAGCTTCACCGGGACTAGCGGAAACATTCAGTACTTC.